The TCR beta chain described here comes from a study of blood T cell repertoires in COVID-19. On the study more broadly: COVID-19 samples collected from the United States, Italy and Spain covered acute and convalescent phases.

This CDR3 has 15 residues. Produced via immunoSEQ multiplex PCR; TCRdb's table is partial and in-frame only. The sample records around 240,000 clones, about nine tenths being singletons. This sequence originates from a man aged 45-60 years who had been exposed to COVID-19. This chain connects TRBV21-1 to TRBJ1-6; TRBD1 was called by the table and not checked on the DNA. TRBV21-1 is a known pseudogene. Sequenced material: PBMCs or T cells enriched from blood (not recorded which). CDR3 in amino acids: CASSKAPGLGSPLHF. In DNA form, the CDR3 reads TGTGCCAGCAGCAAAGCCCCAGGGTTAGGTTCACCCCTCCACTTT.